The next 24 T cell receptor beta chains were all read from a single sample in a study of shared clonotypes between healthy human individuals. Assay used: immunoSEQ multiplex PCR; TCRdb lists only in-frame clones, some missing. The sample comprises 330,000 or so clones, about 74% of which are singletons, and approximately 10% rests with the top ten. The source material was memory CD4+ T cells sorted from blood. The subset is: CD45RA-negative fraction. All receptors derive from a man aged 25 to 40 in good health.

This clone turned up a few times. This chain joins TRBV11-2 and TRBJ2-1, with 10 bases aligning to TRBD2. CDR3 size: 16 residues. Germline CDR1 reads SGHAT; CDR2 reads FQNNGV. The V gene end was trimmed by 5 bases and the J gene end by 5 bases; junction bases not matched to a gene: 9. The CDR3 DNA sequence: TGTGCCAGCAGCGTTGTGCCTAGCGGGAGTGACAATGAGCAGTTCTTC. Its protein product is CASSVVPSGSDNEQFF.

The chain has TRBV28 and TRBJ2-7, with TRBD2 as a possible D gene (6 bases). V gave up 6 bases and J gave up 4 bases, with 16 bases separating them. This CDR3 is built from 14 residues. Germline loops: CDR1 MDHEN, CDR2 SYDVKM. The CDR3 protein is CASSPRSGVYEQYF. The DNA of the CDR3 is TGTGCCAGCAGCCCCCGCTCGGGGGTATACGAGCAGTACTTC.

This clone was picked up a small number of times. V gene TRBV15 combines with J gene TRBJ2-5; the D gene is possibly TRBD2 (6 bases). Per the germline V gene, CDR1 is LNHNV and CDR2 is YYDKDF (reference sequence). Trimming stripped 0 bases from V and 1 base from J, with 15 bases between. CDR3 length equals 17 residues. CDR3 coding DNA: TGTGCCACCAGCAGAGATAAGGCTAGCGCCCGCCAAGAGACCCAGTACTTC. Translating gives CATSRDKASARQETQYF.

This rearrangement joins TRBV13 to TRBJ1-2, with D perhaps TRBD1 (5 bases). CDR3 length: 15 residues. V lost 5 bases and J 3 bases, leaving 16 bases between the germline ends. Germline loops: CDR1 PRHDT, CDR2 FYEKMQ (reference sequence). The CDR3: CASSAPELRDYGYTF. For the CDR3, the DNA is TGTGCCAGCAGCGCGCCGGAGCTCAGGGACTATGGCTACACCTTC.

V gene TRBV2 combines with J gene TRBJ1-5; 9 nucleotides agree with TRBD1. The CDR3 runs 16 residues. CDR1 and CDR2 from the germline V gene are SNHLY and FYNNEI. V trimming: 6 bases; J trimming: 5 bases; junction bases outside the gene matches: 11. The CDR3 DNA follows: TGTGCCAGCAGCAGGGACAGGGAGGTCGGGTATCAGCCCCAGCATTTT. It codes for CASSRDREVGYQPQHF.

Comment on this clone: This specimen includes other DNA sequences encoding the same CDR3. The chain's CDR3 is CASSPRGDSYEQYF. The CDR3 nucleotides are TGTGCCAGCTCACCCAGGGGGGATTCCTACGAGCAGTACTTC. V usage is TRBV18 and J usage is TRBJ2-7, with a possible D match to TRBD1 (7 bases). The CDR3 extends over 14 amino acids. V gave up 3 bases and J gave up 1 base, with 10 bases separating them. Germline assignment: CDR1 KGHSH and CDR2 LQKENI. The variable domain in full, completed from reference TRBV18 and TRBJ2-7, reads NAGVMQNPRHLVRRRGQEARLRCSPMKGHSHVYWYRQLPEEGLKFMVYLQKENIIDESGMPKERFSAEFPKEGPSILRIQQVVRGDSAAYFCASSPRGDSYEQYFGPGTRLTVT.

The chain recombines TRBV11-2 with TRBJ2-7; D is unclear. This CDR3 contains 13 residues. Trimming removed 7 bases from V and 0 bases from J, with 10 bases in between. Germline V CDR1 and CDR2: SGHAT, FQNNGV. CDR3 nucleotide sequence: TGTGCCAGCACCGATCTGAACTCCTACGAGCAGTACTTC. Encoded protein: CASTDLNSYEQYF. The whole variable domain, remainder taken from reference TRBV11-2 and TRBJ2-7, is EAGVAQSPRYKIIEKRQSVAFWCNPISGHATLYWYQQILGQGPKLLIQFQNNGVVDDSQLPKDRFSAERLKGVDSTLKIQPAKLEDSAVYLCASTDLNSYEQYFGPGTRLTVT.

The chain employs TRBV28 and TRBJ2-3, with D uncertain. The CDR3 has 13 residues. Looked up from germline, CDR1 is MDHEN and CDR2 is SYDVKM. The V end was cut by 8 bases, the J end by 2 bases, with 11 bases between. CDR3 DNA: TGTGCCAGCGGCGGACGGCCCACAGATACGCAGTATTTT. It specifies CASGGRPTDTQYF.

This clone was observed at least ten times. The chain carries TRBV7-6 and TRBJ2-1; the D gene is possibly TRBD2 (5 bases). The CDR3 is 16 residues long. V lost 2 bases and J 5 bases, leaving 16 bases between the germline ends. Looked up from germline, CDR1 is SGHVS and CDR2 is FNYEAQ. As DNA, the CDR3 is TGTGCCAGCAGCTTAAAAGGTACTAGTCACCACAATGAGCAGTTCTTC. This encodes CASSLKGTSHHNEQFF.

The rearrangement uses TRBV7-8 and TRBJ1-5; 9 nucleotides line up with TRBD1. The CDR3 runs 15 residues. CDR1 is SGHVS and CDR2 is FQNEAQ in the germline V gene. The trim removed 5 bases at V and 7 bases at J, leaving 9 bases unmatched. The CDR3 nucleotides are TGTGCCAGCAGCCCCGGGACAGGGACGGGCCAGCCCCAGCATTTT. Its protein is CASSPGTGTGQPQHF.

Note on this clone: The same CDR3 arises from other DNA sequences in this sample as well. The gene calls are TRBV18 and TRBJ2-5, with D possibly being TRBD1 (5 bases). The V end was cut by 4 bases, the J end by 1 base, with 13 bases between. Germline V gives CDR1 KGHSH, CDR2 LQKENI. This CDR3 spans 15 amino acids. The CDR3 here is CASSQEGVPQETQYF. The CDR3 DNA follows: TGTGCCAGCTCACAAGAAGGGGTCCCCCAAGAGACCCAGTACTTC.

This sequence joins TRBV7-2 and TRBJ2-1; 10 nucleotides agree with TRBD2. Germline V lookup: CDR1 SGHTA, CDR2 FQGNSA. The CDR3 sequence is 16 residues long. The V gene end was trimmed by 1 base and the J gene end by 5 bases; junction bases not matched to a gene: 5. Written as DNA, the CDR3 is TGTGCCAGCAGCTTAGGGCGCCTAGCGGGGGACAATGAGCAGTTCTTC. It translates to CASSLGRLAGDNEQFF.

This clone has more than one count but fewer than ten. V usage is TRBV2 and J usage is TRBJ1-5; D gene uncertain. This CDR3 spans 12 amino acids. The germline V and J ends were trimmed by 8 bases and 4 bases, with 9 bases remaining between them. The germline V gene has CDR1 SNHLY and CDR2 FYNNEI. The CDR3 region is CASDSGNQPQHF. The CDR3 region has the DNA TGTGCCAGCGACTCGGGAAATCAGCCCCAGCATTTT.

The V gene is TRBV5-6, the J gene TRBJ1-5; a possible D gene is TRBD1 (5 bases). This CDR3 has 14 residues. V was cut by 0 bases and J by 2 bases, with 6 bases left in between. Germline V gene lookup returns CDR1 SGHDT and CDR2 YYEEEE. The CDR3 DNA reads TGTGCCAGCAGCTTGGTGGGGGGCAATCAGCCCCAGCATTTT. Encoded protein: CASSLVGGNQPQHF. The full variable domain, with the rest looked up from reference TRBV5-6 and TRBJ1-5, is DAGVTQSPTHLIKTRGQQVTLRCSPKSGHDTVSWYQQALGQGPQFIFQYYEEEERQRGNFPDRFSGHQFPNYSSELNVNALLLGDSALYLCASSLVGGNQPQHFGDGTRLSIL.

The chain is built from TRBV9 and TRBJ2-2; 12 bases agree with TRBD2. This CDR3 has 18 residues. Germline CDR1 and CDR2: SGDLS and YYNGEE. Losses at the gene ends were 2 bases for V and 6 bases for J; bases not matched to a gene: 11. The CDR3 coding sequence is TGTGCCAGCAGCGTCCTAGCGGGAGGGTTGGGAAGGGCCGGGGAGCTGTTTTTT. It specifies CASSVLAGGLGRAGELFF. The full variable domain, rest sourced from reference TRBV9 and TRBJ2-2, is DSGVTQTPKHLITATGQRVTLRCSPRSGDLSVYWYQQSLDQGLQFLIQYYNGEERAKGNILERFSAQQFPDLHSELNLSSLELGDSALYFCASSVLAGGLGRAGELFFGEGSRLTVL.

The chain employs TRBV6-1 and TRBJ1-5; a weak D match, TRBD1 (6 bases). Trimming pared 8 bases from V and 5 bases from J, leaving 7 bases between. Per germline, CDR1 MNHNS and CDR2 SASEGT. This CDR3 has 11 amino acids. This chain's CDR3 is CASQGYQPQHF. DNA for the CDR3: TGTGCCAGCCAGGGGTATCAGCCCCAGCATTTT.

CDR3 nucleotides: TGTGCCAGCACCCAAAATGGACTGTTGTACTTC. It translates to CASTQNGLLYF. The chain uses TRBV7-3 and TRBJ2-7; D may be TRBD2 (5 bases). The V gene lost 7 bases and the J gene lost 12 bases, with 16 bases spanning the gap. From germline, CDR1 is SGHTA and CDR2 FQGTGA. This CDR3 contains 11 residues.

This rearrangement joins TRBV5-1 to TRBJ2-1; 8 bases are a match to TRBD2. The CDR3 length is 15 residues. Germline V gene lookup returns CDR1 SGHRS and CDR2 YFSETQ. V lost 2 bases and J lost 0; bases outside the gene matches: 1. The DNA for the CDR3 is TGCGCCAGCAGCTTTAGCGGGGACTCCTACAATGAGCAGTTCTTC. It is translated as CASSFSGDSYNEQFF.

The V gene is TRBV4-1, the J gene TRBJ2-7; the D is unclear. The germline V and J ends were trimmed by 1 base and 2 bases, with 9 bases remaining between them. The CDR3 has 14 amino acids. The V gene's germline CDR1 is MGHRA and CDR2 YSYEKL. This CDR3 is CASSQVPKTYEQYF. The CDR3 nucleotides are TGCGCCAGCAGCCAAGTTCCGAAGACCTACGAGCAGTACTTC.

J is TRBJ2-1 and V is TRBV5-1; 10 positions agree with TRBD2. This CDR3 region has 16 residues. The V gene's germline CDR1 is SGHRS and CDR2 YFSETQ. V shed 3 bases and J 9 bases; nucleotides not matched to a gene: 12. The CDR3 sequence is CASSSSSGRYGGEQFF. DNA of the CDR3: TGCGCCAGCAGCTCATCTAGCGGGAGATATGGGGGTGAGCAGTTCTTC.

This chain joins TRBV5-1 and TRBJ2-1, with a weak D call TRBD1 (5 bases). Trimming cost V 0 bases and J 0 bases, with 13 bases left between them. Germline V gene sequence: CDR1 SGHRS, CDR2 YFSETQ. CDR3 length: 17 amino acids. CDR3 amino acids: CASSLEAGPSSYNEQFF. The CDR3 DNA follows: TGCGCCAGCAGCTTGGAAGCAGGGCCGAGCTCCTACAATGAGCAGTTCTTC.

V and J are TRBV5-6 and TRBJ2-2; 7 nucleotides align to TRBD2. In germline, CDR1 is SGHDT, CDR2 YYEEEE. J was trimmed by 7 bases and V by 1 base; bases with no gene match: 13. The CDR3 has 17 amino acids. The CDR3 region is CASSLSPGRAQGGELFF. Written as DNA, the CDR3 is TGTGCCAGCAGCTTGTCGCCTGGGAGGGCCCAAGGCGGGGAGCTGTTTTTT. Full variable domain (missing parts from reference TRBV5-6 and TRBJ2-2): DAGVTQSPTHLIKTRGQQVTLRCSPKSGHDTVSWYQQALGQGPQFIFQYYEEEERQRGNFPDRFSGHQFPNYSSELNVNALLLGDSALYLCASSLSPGRAQGGELFFGEGSRLTVL.

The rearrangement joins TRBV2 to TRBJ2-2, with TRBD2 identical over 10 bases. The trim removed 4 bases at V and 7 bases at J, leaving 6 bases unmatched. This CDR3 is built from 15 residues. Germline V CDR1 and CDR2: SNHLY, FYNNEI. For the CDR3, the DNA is TGTGCCAGCAGTGGTACTAGCGGGATAGGCGGGGAGCTGTTTTTT. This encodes CASSGTSGIGGELFF.

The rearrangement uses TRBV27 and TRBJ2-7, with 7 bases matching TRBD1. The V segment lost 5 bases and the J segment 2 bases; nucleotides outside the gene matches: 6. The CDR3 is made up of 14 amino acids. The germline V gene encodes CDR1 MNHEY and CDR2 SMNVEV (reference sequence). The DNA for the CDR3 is TGTGCCAGCAGTCCCATGACAGGGACCTACGAGCAGTACTTC. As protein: CASSPMTGTYEQYF.